This T cell receptor (beta chain) came from a study of tumor-infiltrating lymphocytes in localized non-small cell lung cancer. Clones were sequenced by immunoSEQ multiplex PCR, and TCRdb holds only the in-frame ones, with some missing. The repertoire has several thousand clones, 74% of them found once; the top ten carry 6% to 8%. Details on this clone: The same CDR3 can be traced to other DNA sequences in this sample.

The receptor comes from a human donor with non-small cell lung cancer. The sample comprised uninvolved lung tissue not adjacent to the tumor.

CDR3 coding DNA: TGTGCCATCGGGGGCGGAGAGACCCAGTACTTC. Protein product: CAIGGGETQYF. The chain uses TRBV10-3 and TRBJ2-5; tentative D call: TRBD1 (6 bases). CDR3 length: 11 amino acids. V lost 8 bases, J lost 4 bases, and 8 bases lay in between. Germline V CDR1 and CDR2: ENHRY, SYGVKD.